The 23 T cell receptor beta chains below come from one sample, sequenced in a study of cytomegalovirus exposure and HLA in healthy donors. It was with 60 Vbeta and 13 Jbeta primers that the PCR ran. Here immunoSEQ multiplex PCR was the method, and the copy in TCRdb shows in-frame clones only, minus some. The sample carries approximately 130,000 clones, under 85% recorded once. Material: PBMCs. These receptors originate from a woman aged 50 to 60 in good health and CMV-seropositive.

V gene TRBV6-5 combines with J gene TRBJ1-1; D is perhaps TRBD1 (5 bases). The CDR3 is 15 residues long. Trimming took 5 bases from V and 1 from J, leaving 14 bases between them. The V gene's germline CDR1 is MNHEY and CDR2 SVGAGI. The CDR3 is CASSPFLTANTEAFF. The CDR3 DNA reads as TGTGCCAGCAGTCCTTTCCTGACAGCGAACACTGAAGCTTTCTTT.

This chain's CDR3 is CASSFAEVQETQYF. DNA of the CDR3: TGCGCCAGCAGCTTTGCGGAAGTCCAAGAGACCCAGTACTTC. The J gene is TRBJ2-5, the V gene TRBV5-1, with unresolved D. The CDR3 has 14 residues. V was shortened by 2 bases and J by 1 base, with 9 bases between the two germline ends. Germline CDR1 is SGHRS and CDR2 is YFSETQ.

The chain recombines TRBV5-4 with TRBJ2-7; D is perhaps TRBD2 (7 bases). V dropped 5 bases and J dropped 2 bases, with 20 bases sitting between them. CDR1 and CDR2 (germline): SGHNT, YYREEE (reference sequence). This CDR3 contains 16 residues. CDR3 residues: CASRDRDGGPPYEQYF. For the CDR3, the DNA is TGTGCCAGCAGGGACCGGGACGGGGGGCCCCCCTACGAGCAGTACTTC.

This chain links TRBV6-6 with TRBJ1-3; D unclear. The CDR3 spans 14 residues. V was cut by 4 bases and J by 1 base, with 8 bases left in between. The germline V gene has CDR1 MNHNY and CDR2 SVGAGI (reference sequence). The chain's CDR3 is CASSFRGSGNTIYF. DNA for the CDR3: TGTGCCAGCAGTTTTCGGGGTTCTGGAAACACCATATATTTT.

This chain joins TRBV5-1 and TRBJ2-1, with no clear D. The CDR3 contains 13 residues. Germline assignment: CDR1 SGHRS and CDR2 YFSETQ. V was clipped by 2 bases and J by 4 bases, with 7 bases between them. CDR3 residues: CASSLTEYNEQFF. CDR3 DNA sequence: TGCGCCAGCAGCTTAACGGAGTACAATGAGCAGTTCTTC.

This clone was observed a handful of times. The J gene is TRBJ2-5, the V gene TRBV9; TRBD1 aligns across 9 bases. Germline V lookup: CDR1 SGDLS, CDR2 YYNGEE. Germline trimming cut 4 bases from V and 4 bases from J; bases unmatched to any gene: 8. The CDR3 loop spans 15 amino acids. The DNA of the CDR3 is TGTGCCAGCAGCCGGAATACAGGGGGCGGAGAGACCCAGTACTTC. Translated, it gives CASSRNTGGGETQYF. The full variable domain, rest sourced from reference TRBV9 and TRBJ2-5, is DSGVTQTPKHLITATGQRVTLRCSPRSGDLSVYWYQQSLDQGLQFLIQYYNGEERAKGNILERFSAQQFPDLHSELNLSSLELGDSALYFCASSRNTGGGETQYFGPGTRLLVL.

This chain joins TRBV7-9 and TRBJ1-2; D perhaps matches TRBD1 (5 bases). Trimming shortened V by 1 base and J by 8 bases, and 11 bases separated the two germline ends. The germline CDR1 and CDR2 sequences are SEHNR and FQNEAQ (reference sequence). The CDR3 loop spans 13 amino acids. CDR3 in amino acids: CASSLGQGRGYTF. CDR3 coding DNA: TGTGCCAGCAGCTTAGGCCAGGGCCGGGGCTACACCTTC. The full variable domain, completed using reference TRBV7-9 and TRBJ1-2, is DTGVSQNPRHKITKRGQNVTFRCDPISEHNRLYWYRQTLGQGPEFLTYFQNEAQLEKSRLLSDRFSAERPKGSFSTLEIQRTEQGDSAMYLCASSLGQGRGYTFGSGTRLTVV.

The chain links TRBV19 to TRBJ1-4; D gene ambiguous. The CDR3 length is 14 residues. Trimming pared 6 bases from V and 0 bases from J, leaving 8 bases between. The germline gives CDR1 LNHDA, CDR2 SQIVND (reference sequence). CDR3 protein: CASSGVATNEKLFF. CDR3 nucleotide sequence: TGTGCCAGTAGCGGGGTTGCAACTAATGAAAAACTGTTTTTT.

The chain employs TRBV25-1 and TRBJ2-5; 11 nucleotides align to TRBD2. Germline CDR1 is MGHDK and CDR2 is SYGVNS. The CDR3 has 15 amino acids. V dropped 4 bases and J dropped 5; count of bases not matched to a gene: 6. This CDR3 reads CASSGRTSGSETQYF. The CDR3 bases are TGTGCCAGCAGTGGTAGGACTAGCGGGTCGGAGACCCAGTACTTC.

This rearrangement joins TRBV6-5 to TRBJ1-2; perhaps TRBD1 as D (5 bases). The CDR3 is 15 residues long. Germline V gives CDR1 MNHEY, CDR2 SVGAGI. V gave up 6 bases and J gave up 3 bases, with 17 bases separating them. The CDR3 bases are TGTGCCAGCAGCCGCGGCTCAACAGGCGACTATGGCTACACCTTC. This sequence encodes CASSRGSTGDYGYTF.

This clone was picked up one time. CDR3 sequence reads: CASSSYQAGVYEQYF. CDR3 sequence (DNA): TGTGCCAGCAGCTCCTATCAGGCAGGGGTGTACGAGCAGTACTTC. The chain couples TRBV5-5 to TRBJ2-7; perhaps TRBD1 as D (6 bases). Trimming removed 3 bases from V and 4 bases from J, with 17 bases in between. The CDR3 spans 15 residues. The germline gives CDR1 SGHKS, CDR2 YYEKEE (reference sequence).

V is TRBV5-4 and J is TRBJ2-7; 11 positions match TRBD2. The CDR3 extends over 16 amino acids. The J segment lost 2 bases and the V segment lost 2 bases, leaving 6 bases of the junction unmatched. Germline V gene lookup returns CDR1 SGHNT and CDR2 YYREEE (reference sequence). The CDR3 region is CASSFKTSGVPYEQYF. DNA of the CDR3: TGTGCCAGCAGCTTCAAGACTAGCGGGGTTCCCTACGAGCAGTACTTC.

The V call is TRBV14, the J call TRBJ1-4, with D possibly matching TRBD1 (5 bases). V gave up 1 base and J gave up 5 bases, with 11 bases separating them. CDR3 length: 15 residues. Germline CDR1 is SGHDN and CDR2 is FVKESK. The CDR3 is CASSQVAGRNEKLFF. DNA for the CDR3: TGTGCCAGCAGCCAAGTTGCGGGGCGAAATGAAAAACTGTTTTTT.

The chain joins TRBV7-3 to TRBJ1-2; 12 bases match TRBD1. Germline loops: CDR1 SGHTA, CDR2 FQGTGA. With V trimmed by 6 bases and J by 0 bases, 11 bases remained unmatched. The CDR3 totals 18 residues. The CDR3 nucleotides read TGTGCCAGCAGTTTAGGGGGGACAGGGGGCATCCCTAACTATGGCTACACCTTC. This translates into CASSLGGTGGIPNYGYTF. Full variable domain (remainder filled in from reference TRBV7-3 and TRBJ1-2): GAGVSQTPSNKVTEKGKYVELRCDPISGHTALYWYRQSLGQGPEFLIYFQGTGAADDSGLPNDRFFAVRPEGSVSTLKIQRTERGDSAVYLCASSLGGTGGIPNYGYTFGSGTRLTVV.

This clone was observed a few times. J is TRBJ2-5 and V is TRBV19; D is uncertain. Germline CDR1 reads LNHDA; CDR2 reads SQIVND (reference sequence). This CDR3 has 13 residues. The V end lost 3 bases, the J end lost 2 bases, and 7 bases lay between the germline ends. This CDR3 reads CASSMRMQETQYF. The CDR3 nucleotides are TGTGCCAGTAGTATGCGGATGCAAGAGACCCAGTACTTC.

This clone has only one observation. This chain joins TRBV10-1 and TRBJ2-7; 12 bases are shared with TRBD2. In germline, CDR1 is WNHNN, CDR2 SYGVQD (reference sequence). V lost 7 bases and J lost 0; bases outside the gene matches: 4. The CDR3 loop spans 15 amino acids. The CDR3 DNA sequence: TGCGCCAGCAAAACTAGCGGGAGGAGCTCCTACGAGCAGTACTTC. It codes for CASKTSGRSSYEQYF.

The J gene is TRBJ1-1, the V gene TRBV27; 9 nucleotides align to TRBD1. The CDR3 is 13 amino acids. Trimming at V came to 6 bases and at J to 5 bases, leaving 4 bases not matched to a gene. CDR1 is MNHEY and CDR2 is SMNVEV in the germline V gene (reference sequence). CDR3 bases: TGTGCCAGCAGGGACAGGGGCGGAACTGAAGCTTTCTTT. Residues: CASRDRGGTEAFF.

The J gene is TRBJ2-5, the V gene TRBV2; 14 bases are shared with TRBD2. Germline CDR1 is SNHLY and CDR2 is FYNNEI. The CDR3 has 14 amino acids. V shed 8 bases and J 4 bases; nucleotides not matched to a gene: 3. CDR3 sequence: CASFGTSGGETQYF. As DNA, the CDR3 is TGTGCCAGCTTCGGGACTAGCGGGGGAGAGACCCAGTACTTC.

V is TRBV5-1 and J is TRBJ2-1, with 8 nucleotides matching TRBD2. The CDR3 runs to 15 residues. With V trimmed by 3 bases and J by 6 bases, 8 bases remained unmatched. The germline CDR1 and CDR2 sequences are SGHRS and YFSETQ. The CDR3 here is CASSYVAGTRNEQFF. CDR3 bases: TGCGCCAGCAGCTACGTAGCGGGAACTCGCAATGAGCAGTTCTTC.

This chain links TRBV19 with TRBJ2-6; 9 bases are shared with TRBD1. CDR3 size: 19 residues. Looked up from germline, CDR1 is LNHDA and CDR2 is SQIVND (reference sequence). J gave up 0 bases and V 7 bases, and 13 bases lay outside the gene matches. CDR3 coding DNA: TGTGCCAGTACCAATCTCCGGACAGGGGACTACTCTGGGGCCAACGTCCTGACTTTC. This codes for CASTNLRTGDYSGANVLTF. Complete variable domain (other parts from reference TRBV19 and TRBJ2-6): DGGITQSPKYLFRKEGQNVTLSCEQNLNHDAMYWYRQDPGQGLRLIYYSQIVNDFQKGDIAEGYSVSREKKESFPLTVTSAQKNPTAFYLCASTNLRTGDYSGANVLTFGAGSRLTVL.

The table lists this clone with a count of one. The chain couples TRBV15 to TRBJ2-1, with D tentatively TRBD1 (6 bases). V lost 5 bases to trimming and J lost 7 bases, with 21 bases between them. The CDR3 covers 16 residues. In germline, CDR1 is LNHNV, CDR2 YYDKDF (reference sequence). CDR3 in amino acids: CATSGGHTGSSNEQFF. In DNA, the CDR3 is TGTGCCACCAGCGGGGGTCATACAGGGTCGTCGAATGAGCAGTTCTTC. Using reference TRBV15 and TRBJ2-1 for the parts outside the CDR3, the full variable domain is DAMVIQNPRYQVTQFGKPVTLSCSQTLNHNVMYWYQQKSSQAPKLLFHYYDKDFNNEADTPDNFQSRRPNTSFCFLDIRSPGLGDTAMYLCATSGGHTGSSNEQFFGPGTRLTVL.

The rearrangement joins TRBV4-2 to TRBJ2-7; D gene ambiguous. V was cut by 5 bases and J by 0 bases, with 5 bases left in between. The CDR3 consists of 12 residues. Germline lookup yields CDR1 LGHNA and CDR2 YNFKEQ. CDR3 coding DNA: TGTGCCAGCAGCGGGCCCTCCTACGAGCAGTACTTC. Residues: CASSGPSYEQYF.

CDR3 bases: TGTGCCAGCAGGGGGGGCACCGGGGAGCTGTTTTTT. It yields the protein CASRGGTGELFF. The rearrangement links TRBV7-2 to TRBJ2-2, with D possibly matching TRBD2 (6 bases). The CDR3 contains 12 residues. Per germline, CDR1 SGHTA and CDR2 FQGNSA. V gave up 6 bases and J gave up 4 bases, with 6 bases separating them. Variable domain in full (rest from reference TRBV7-2 and TRBJ2-2): GAGVSQSPSNKVTEKGKDVELRCDPISGHTALYWYRQSLGQGLEFLIYFQGNSAPDKSGLPSDRFSAERTGGSVSTLTIQRTQQEDSAVYLCASRGGTGELFFGEGSRLTVL.